This TCR beta chain was sequenced in a study of cytomegalovirus exposure and HLA in healthy donors. The trim removed 4 bases at V and 7 bases at J, leaving 9 bases unmatched. The CDR3 totals 15 residues. The germline V gene has CDR1 SNHLY and CDR2 FYNNEI. This clone appeared a single time. No antigen is known for it. Broader study findings: It was approximately 170 TCR beta chains that were listed as cytomegalovirus-associated.

Assay: immunoSEQ multiplex PCR; the TCRdb copy retains only in-frame clones and omits some. This table has about 110,000 clones, approximately 85% appearing once. Sequenced material: PBMCs. This sequence originates from a woman younger than 30 in good health and CMV-seronegative. The rearrangement uses TRBV2 and TRBJ2-1; 8 bases match TRBD1. The CDR3 sequence: CASSVGAGGWNEQFF. The CDR3 nucleotides read TGTGCCAGCAGTGTCGGGGCAGGGGGCTGGAATGAGCAGTTCTTC.